This T cell receptor beta chain comes out of a study of blood T cell repertoires in COVID-19. Study-wide context: T cells, B-cell-depleted T cells, or PBMCs provided the cDNA or gDNA that served as material.

Sequencing was performed with immunoSEQ multiplex PCR; in TCRdb, only in-frame clones are kept and a portion is missing. The sample includes about 57,000 clones, roughly 80% of them seen just once. Trimming removed 3 bases from V and 1 base from J, with 15 bases in between. The CDR3 runs to 16 residues. The germline V gene encodes CDR1 MDHEN and CDR2 SYDVKM. Those enrolled, adults aged roughly 18 to 95 years, came from about two dozen US areas. Each participant's cohort was designated according to participant-reported clinical history. Sequencing input: PBMCs or T cells enriched from blood (not recorded which). J is TRBJ1-1 and V is TRBV28; D is perhaps TRBD1 (6 bases). The sequence was collected from a woman between 40 and 55 years old with acute COVID-19. CDR3 amino acids: CASSLGPGVRNTEAFF. DNA for the CDR3: TGTGCCAGCAGTTTGGGGCCAGGGGTGAGGAACACTGAAGCTTTCTTT.